The 14 T cell receptor beta chains listed next were all sequenced from one sample in a study of post-analysis software for immune sequencing data. Study results and limitations: Compared with controls, patients had more of about 5 TRBV segments, including TRBV5-6, TRBV5-1 and TRBV20-1.

Their antigens are not known. Built from TCR beta cDNA, the libraries had unique molecular identifiers in them. MiXCR, applied by TCRdb to the PCR reads, yields one record per CDR3 protein. The sample has hundreds of thousands of distinct CDR3 sequences, 30% seen once. The material sequenced was blood. Source of these receptors: a girl aged 10 to 17 with multiple sclerosis.

This clonotype was seen a few times. The chain combines TRBV5-1 with TRBJ2-5, with D possibly TRBD1 on 6 matching bases. The V gene's germline CDR1 is SGHRS and CDR2 YFSETQ. There are 13 residues in the CDR3. The V gene lost 4 bases and the J gene lost 2 bases, with 9 bases spanning the gap. CDR3 amino acids: CASSADRQETQYF. DNA of the CDR3: TGCGCCAGCAGCGCAGACAGGCAAGAGACCCAGTACTTC.

The V call is TRBV20-1, the J call TRBJ2-1; 9 positions agree with TRBD2. The CDR3 loop spans 15 amino acids. The germline CDR1 and CDR2 sequences are DFQATT and SNEGSKA (reference sequence). Trimming at V came to 6 bases and at J to 4 bases, leaving 10 bases not matched to a gene. The CDR3, as DNA: TGCAGTGCCCCATCCCCAGCGGGAGGTTACAATGAGCAGTTCTTC. Its translation is CSAPSPAGGYNEQFF.

There are a few counts of this clonotype. V usage is TRBV2 and J usage is TRBJ2-5, with D maybe TRBD1 (5 bases). The germline V and J ends were trimmed by 5 bases and 1 base, with 5 bases remaining between them. CDR1 and CDR2 (germline): SNHLY, FYNNEI. The CDR3 runs to 12 residues. The CDR3 sequence is CASSTGQETQYF. In DNA, the CDR3 is TGTGCCAGCAGTACAGGCCAAGAGACCCAGTACTTC.

The rearrangement uses TRBV9 and TRBJ2-1; 8 nucleotides line up with TRBD2. The CDR3 is 15 residues long. Germline-derived CDR1 and CDR2 are SGDLS and YYNGEE. The ends lost 3 bases at V and 8 bases at J; junction bases unmatched: 10. For the CDR3, the DNA is TGTGCCAGCAGCGCGCCGGGGGGGCAGAGGTATGAGCAGTTCTTC. Protein product: CASSAPGGQRYEQFF.

This clonotype showed up just a few times. This chain links TRBV20-1 with TRBJ2-7, with a tentative D call TRBD1 (5 bases). The tail of the sequence fits TRBJ2-5 better, so the J call may be wrong. CDR1 is DFQATT, CDR2 SNEGSKA, per germline (reference sequence). The CDR3 extends over 13 amino acids. The CDR3 is CTMRSGKGETQYF. CDR3 nucleotide sequence: TGCACCATGCGGTCAGGGAAAGGAGAGACCCAGTACTTC.

The chain employs TRBV7-2 and TRBJ1-4; D is perhaps TRBD1 (5 bases). Between the trimmed V and J ends, which lost 3 bases and 2 bases, there was a span of 13 bases. Germline CDR1 and CDR2: SGHTA and FQGNSA. There are 16 residues in the CDR3. The CDR3 DNA reads as TGTGCCAGCAGCTTTGAACCGGGGGGGACTAATGAAAAACTGTTTTTT. It translates to CASSFEPGGTNEKLFF.

The chain recombines TRBV21-1 with TRBJ2-7; TRBD2 was called by the table and not checked on the DNA. TRBV21-1 is termed a pseudogene. The CDR3 is 19 amino acids. This chain's CDR3 is CASSKRPVRLAGPAYEQYF. The CDR3 bases are TGTGCCAGCAGCAAACGGCCGGTTCGACTAGCGGGGCCAGCCTACGAGCAGTACTTC.

This clonotype turned up a few times. The rearrangement uses TRBV10-3 and TRBJ1-1; tentatively, D is TRBD1 (5 bases). From germline, CDR1 is ENHRY and CDR2 SYGVKD. V lost 6 bases to trimming and J lost 4 bases, with 12 bases between them. The CDR3 spans 13 residues. The CDR3 coding sequence is TGTGCCATCAGGGCGGCAGGGCGCACTGAAGCTTTCTTT. This codes for CAIRAAGRTEAFF.

The rearrangement links TRBV6-6 to TRBJ2-4, with 9 bases aligning to TRBD1. The CDR3 consists of 17 residues. Germline CDR1 is MNHNY and CDR2 is SVGAGI (reference sequence). The junction had 10 bases not matched to a gene; V was cut back by 5 bases and J by 2 bases. CDR3 nucleotides: TGTGCCAGCAGTCCACCGATACAGGGGGCATCCAAAAACATTCAGTACTTC. Translating gives CASSPPIQGASKNIQYF.

The chain joins TRBV7-9 to TRBJ2-3; no firm D call. The length of the CDR3 is 12 residues. Trimming took off 5 bases at V and 5 bases at J, with 8 bases between the two ends. Germline assignment: CDR1 SEHNR and CDR2 FQNEAQ (reference sequence). CDR3: CASSRLRDTQYF. DNA for the CDR3: TGTGCCAGCAGCCGATTAAGAGATACGCAGTATTTT.

The chain combines TRBV20-1 with TRBJ2-3, with D unresolved. The CDR3 runs to 11 residues. The germline V gene has CDR1 DFQATT and CDR2 SNEGSKA (reference sequence). Trimming removed 4 bases at V and 6 bases at J, with 8 bases between. The CDR3 is CSATARDTQYF. DNA for the CDR3: TGCAGTGCTACGGCCCGGGATACGCAGTATTTT.

The table lists this clonotype with a few counts. The chain employs TRBV7-9 and TRBJ2-7; 7 nucleotides align to TRBD2. Germline V gives CDR1 SEHNR, CDR2 FQNEAQ (reference sequence). V was pared by 3 bases and J by 1 base, with 9 bases of the junction left unmatched. The CDR3 extends over 16 amino acids. The CDR3 nucleotides are TGTGCCAGCAGCTTGGGCGGGAGCTTTGTATCCTACGAGCAGTACTTC. Residues: CASSLGGSFVSYEQYF.

The count of this clonotype is one. The V call is TRBV6-5, the J call TRBJ1-1; 8 nucleotides match TRBD1. Per the germline V gene, CDR1 is MNHEY and CDR2 is SVGAGI. V was pared by 5 bases and J by 3 bases, with 5 bases of the junction left unmatched. The CDR3 extends over 14 amino acids. CDR3 in amino acids: CASSARTGYTEAFF. The CDR3 coding sequence is TGTGCCAGCAGTGCCCGGACAGGGTACACTGAAGCTTTCTTT.

A few counts support this clonotype. The chain is built from TRBV15 and TRBJ1-2; weak D call: TRBD1 (6 bases). V lost 3 bases to trimming and J lost 8 bases, with 13 bases between them. Looked up from germline, CDR1 is LNHNV and CDR2 is YYDKDF (reference sequence). This CDR3 spans 13 amino acids. This CDR3 is CATSSNRVRGYTF. DNA for the CDR3: TGTGCCACCAGCAGTAACAGGGTACGCGGCTACACCTTC.